The rows below give T cell receptor beta chains drawn from one sample of a study of PD-L1 blockade in urothelial cancer. Profiled with immunoSEQ multiplex PCR; TCRdb holds only in-frame clones, not every one. The sample gives about 35,000 clones, about four fifths of which show up once; around 3.7% is in the top ten. The sample was PBMCs, taken around atezolizumab (anti-PD-L1) treatment. The receptors stem from a man between 65 and 80 years old with urothelial cancer. CDR3s include the opening cysteine and the closing phenylalanine or tryptophan. The order of the fields is clone size, V gene, D gene, CDR3 length, J gene, CDR3 DNA, CDR3 protein. D genes are given only for firm matches. Clone size appears in some rows only: once, few, many, or a class for an expanded clone.

abundance: -
v_gene: TRBV6-4
d_gene: TRBD2
len: 15
j_gene: TRBJ2-3
CDR3nt: TGTGCCAGCAGTACTAGCGGAGCCTCCACAGATACGCAGTATTTT
CDR3aa: CASSTSGASTDTQYF

abundance: -
v_gene: TRBV28
d_gene: -
len: 15
j_gene: TRBJ1-4
CDR3nt: TGTGCCAGCAGTTCACCCGTCACGAGGAGTGAAAAACTGTTTTTT
CDR3aa: CASSSPVTRSEKLFF

abundance: -
v_gene: TRBV5-5
d_gene: TRBD1
len: 17
j_gene: TRBJ2-1
CDR3nt: TGTGCCAGCAGCTTGGCCGGGACAGGGGGCCTTCGCAATGAGCAGTTCTTC
CDR3aa: CASSLAGTGGLRNEQFF

abundance: -
v_gene: TRBV5-1
d_gene: TRBD1
len: 16
j_gene: TRBJ2-5
CDR3nt: TGCGCCAGCAGCTTCGACGGACAGGGCGGAGGAGAGACCCAGTACTTC
CDR3aa: CASSFDGQGGGETQYF

abundance: -
v_gene: TRBV9
d_gene: -
len: 16
j_gene: TRBJ1-3
CDR3nt: TGTGCCAGCAGCGCGGAGAGACAGCTTGGGGGAAACACCATATATTTT
CDR3aa: CASSAERQLGGNTIYF

abundance: -
v_gene: TRBV4-3
d_gene: -
len: 12
j_gene: TRBJ1-2
CDR3nt: TGCGCCAGCAGCCAAGCAGAGGGTGACTACACCTTC
CDR3aa: CASSQAEGDYTF

abundance: -
v_gene: TRBV7-6
d_gene: TRBD1
len: 14
j_gene: TRBJ2-2
CDR3nt: TGTGCCAGCAGGACAGGGAGCGTAACCGGGGAGCTGTTTTTT
CDR3aa: CASRTGSVTGELFF

abundance: -
v_gene: TRBV5-1
d_gene: -
len: 13
j_gene: TRBJ2-1
CDR3nt: TGCGCCAGCAGCGGGGGGGCCCTCAATGAGCAGTTCTTC
CDR3aa: CASSGGALNEQFF

abundance: -
v_gene: TRBV7-2
d_gene: -
len: 15
j_gene: TRBJ2-1
CDR3nt: TGTGCCAGCAGCTCTGAGCGGGCTTCCTACAATGAGCAGTTCTTC
CDR3aa: CASSSERASYNEQFF

abundance: -
v_gene: TRBV27
d_gene: -
len: 14
j_gene: TRBJ1-2
CDR3nt: TGTGCCAGCAGTACCGCCGGTGGTCTCTATGGCTACACCTTC
CDR3aa: CASSTAGGLYGYTF

abundance: -
v_gene: TRBV7-9
d_gene: -
len: 11
j_gene: TRBJ2-3
CDR3nt: TGTGCCAGCAGCTCGGAGGATACGCAGTATTTT
CDR3aa: CASSSEDTQYF

abundance: -
v_gene: TRBV7-2
d_gene: -
len: 13
j_gene: TRBJ1-1
CDR3nt: TGTGCCAGCAGCCTGGGCAGGAACACTGAAGCTTTCTTT
CDR3aa: CASSLGRNTEAFF

abundance: -
v_gene: TRBV30
d_gene: TRBD1
len: 13
j_gene: TRBJ2-7
CDR3nt: TGTGCCTGGATGGGGACAGGGTACGGCGAGCAGTACTTC
CDR3aa: CAWMGTGYGEQYF

abundance: -
v_gene: TRBV7-2
d_gene: -
len: 14
j_gene: TRBJ2-7
CDR3nt: TGTGCCAGCAGCTTAGGGGCAGGGGCCTACGAGCAGTACTTC
CDR3aa: CASSLGAGAYEQYF

abundance: -
v_gene: TRBV7-9
d_gene: -
len: 14
j_gene: TRBJ1-4
CDR3nt: TGTGCCAGCAGCTTAGCCGAGGGAGGGGAAAAACTGTTTTTT
CDR3aa: CASSLAEGGEKLFF

abundance: few
v_gene: TRBV5-4
d_gene: TRBD1
len: 16
j_gene: TRBJ2-3
CDR3nt: TGTGCCAGCAGCCTCGCAACAGGGGCGCTGACAGATACGCAGTATTTT
CDR3aa: CASSLATGALTDTQYF

abundance: few
v_gene: TRBV4-3
d_gene: TRBD2
len: 14
j_gene: TRBJ2-1
CDR3nt: TGCGCCAGCAGTTGGGTTGGAGCGGGAGGTGAGCAGTTCTTC
CDR3aa: CASSWVGAGGEQFF

abundance: -
v_gene: TRBV19
d_gene: -
len: 13
j_gene: TRBJ2-5
CDR3nt: TGTGCCAGTAGTCAGACAGGAGTGTGGACTCAGTACTTC
CDR3aa: CASSQTGVWTQYF

abundance: -
v_gene: TRBV5-4
d_gene: TRBD1
len: 16
j_gene: TRBJ2-5
CDR3nt: TGTGCCAGCAGCTTTTTGCTGGGACAGGGGGTGAAGACCCAGTACTTC
CDR3aa: CASSFLLGQGVKTQYF

abundance: -
v_gene: TRBV7-2
d_gene: -
len: 13
j_gene: TRBJ2-7
CDR3nt: TGTGCCAGCAGCTTAGTGGCCCTGACTGAGCAGTACTTC
CDR3aa: CASSLVALTEQYF

abundance: -
v_gene: TRBV29-1
d_gene: -
len: 16
j_gene: TRBJ2-1
CDR3nt: TGCAGCGTTGAAGATCTTGGGGCAAGCTCCTACAATGAGCAGTTCTTC
CDR3aa: CSVEDLGASSYNEQFF

abundance: -
v_gene: TRBV20-1
d_gene: -
len: 10
j_gene: TRBJ1-1
CDR3nt: TGCAGGGCTGACAGAGACGAAGCTTTCTTT
CDR3aa: CRADRDEAFF

abundance: few
v_gene: TRBV6-1
d_gene: -
len: 16
j_gene: TRBJ1-5
CDR3nt: TGTGCCAGCAGTGAAAAGAGGGGGTTCGGCAATCAGCCCCAGCATTTT
CDR3aa: CASSEKRGFGNQPQHF

abundance: -
v_gene: TRBV28
d_gene: -
len: 13
j_gene: TRBJ1-5
CDR3nt: TGTGCCAGCACCACGGACATAGGGCAGCCCCAGCATTTT
CDR3aa: CASTTDIGQPQHF

abundance: medium-sized
v_gene: TRBV5-1
d_gene: TRBD1
len: 14
j_gene: TRBJ1-1
CDR3nt: TGCGCCAGCAGCACAGGGGGCCGGGGGACTGAAGCTTTCTTT
CDR3aa: CASSTGGRGTEAFF

abundance: once
v_gene: TRBV7-9
d_gene: -
len: 15
j_gene: TRBJ1-1
CDR3nt: TGTGCCAGCAGCTTAGCGGGGGCGCGGGACACTGAAGCTTTCTTT
CDR3aa: CASSLAGARDTEAFF

abundance: once
v_gene: TRBV19
d_gene: -
len: 12
j_gene: TRBJ2-2
CDR3nt: TGTGCCAGTAGTATCCTCACCGGGGAGCTGTTTTTT
CDR3aa: CASSILTGELFF

abundance: -
v_gene: TRBV2
d_gene: -
len: 13
j_gene: TRBJ2-1
CDR3nt: TGTGCCAGCAGTGAAGCGCTTCGGGGTGAGCAGTTCTTC
CDR3aa: CASSEALRGEQFF

abundance: few
v_gene: TRBV6-6
d_gene: -
len: 15
j_gene: TRBJ2-6
CDR3nt: TGTGCCAGCAGTTACTTGCGGACTGGGGCCAACGTCCTGACTTTC
CDR3aa: CASSYLRTGANVLTF

abundance: -
v_gene: TRBV4-1
d_gene: -
len: 15
j_gene: TRBJ2-2
CDR3nt: TGCGCCAGCAGCCAAGAAGGTACAGTCACCGGGGAGCTGTTTTTT
CDR3aa: CASSQEGTVTGELFF

abundance: -
v_gene: TRBV10-2
d_gene: TRBD2
len: 17
j_gene: TRBJ2-7
CDR3nt: TGCGCCAGCAGTGAGTCGGCGGGAGCTAGCAGCTCCTACGAGCAGTACTTC
CDR3aa: CASSESAGASSSYEQYF

abundance: -
v_gene: TRBV27
d_gene: -
len: 16
j_gene: TRBJ2-1
CDR3nt: TGTGCCAGCATCCGGTCCCGGGACATGCGTGGCAATGAGCAGTTCTTC
CDR3aa: CASIRSRDMRGNEQFF

abundance: -
v_gene: TRBV7-6
d_gene: -
len: 15
j_gene: TRBJ2-2
CDR3nt: TGTGCCAGCAGCTTAGAGTGGCAGAACACCGGGGAGCTGTTTTTT
CDR3aa: CASSLEWQNTGELFF

abundance: -
v_gene: TRBV7-9
d_gene: -
len: 13
j_gene: TRBJ2-1
CDR3nt: TGTGCCAGCAAAGGGGGGGGAGGTAATGAGCAGTTCTTC
CDR3aa: CASKGGGGNEQFF

abundance: -
v_gene: TRBV21-1
d_gene: -
len: 16
j_gene: TRBJ1-4
CDR3nt: TGTGCCAGCAGCATAGGACAGGAGGCAACTAATGAAAAACTGTTTTTT
CDR3aa: CASSIGQEATNEKLFF

abundance: -
v_gene: TRBV6-5
d_gene: -
len: 14
j_gene: TRBJ1-3
CDR3nt: TGTGCCAGCAGGTTTTCGAGCTCGGGAAACACCATATATTTT
CDR3aa: CASRFSSSGNTIYF

abundance: once
v_gene: TRBV30
d_gene: -
len: 15
j_gene: TRBJ1-5
CDR3nt: TGTGCCTGGAGCATTAGAAGTCTTAGCAATCAGCCCCAGCATTTT
CDR3aa: CAWSIRSLSNQPQHF

abundance: -
v_gene: TRBV9
d_gene: TRBD1
len: 15
j_gene: TRBJ2-1
CDR3nt: TGTGCCAGCAGCGTAGAACAGGGGATGTACAATGAGCAGTTCTTC
CDR3aa: CASSVEQGMYNEQFF

abundance: -
v_gene: TRBV7-8
d_gene: TRBD2
len: 18
j_gene: TRBJ2-5
CDR3nt: TGTGCCAGCAGCTCCCGGAGGGCGGGACTAGCGCGCCAAGAGACCCAGTACTTC
CDR3aa: CASSSRRAGLARQETQYF

abundance: once
v_gene: TRBV29-1
d_gene: TRBD2
len: 14
j_gene: TRBJ2-5
CDR3nt: TGCAGCGTGGGACTAGCGGGAGGAGGTGAGACCCAGTACTTC
CDR3aa: CSVGLAGGGETQYF

abundance: -
v_gene: TRBV7-9
d_gene: -
len: 15
j_gene: TRBJ1-5
CDR3nt: TGTGCCAGCAGCTTGGAAACGGGGGGCAATCAGCCCCAGCATTTT
CDR3aa: CASSLETGGNQPQHF

abundance: -
v_gene: TRBV28
d_gene: TRBD1
len: 15
j_gene: TRBJ1-1
CDR3nt: TGTGCCAGCAGTACCCCCGGGACAGGGAGCGCTGAAGCTTTCTTT
CDR3aa: CASSTPGTGSAEAFF

abundance: once
v_gene: TRBV30
d_gene: TRBD2
len: 14
j_gene: TRBJ2-4
CDR3nt: TGTGCCAGAGCGGGGCAGACTACCAAAAACATTCAGTACTTC
CDR3aa: CARAGQTTKNIQYF

abundance: -
v_gene: TRBV6-1
d_gene: -
len: 14
j_gene: TRBJ2-5
CDR3nt: TGTGCCAGCAGTGGTTGGGGACTTCAAGAGACCCAGTACTTC
CDR3aa: CASSGWGLQETQYF

abundance: -
v_gene: TRBV27
d_gene: -
len: 16
j_gene: TRBJ2-3
CDR3nt: TGTGCCAGCAGTTTAAGTGGGGGGATCAAGACAGATACGCAGTATTTT
CDR3aa: CASSLSGGIKTDTQYF

abundance: -
v_gene: TRBV28
d_gene: -
len: 17
j_gene: TRBJ1-5
CDR3nt: TGTGCCAGCACCCCCATGGGGGGGTGGTACTCCAATCAGCCCCAGCATTTT
CDR3aa: CASTPMGGWYSNQPQHF

abundance: -
v_gene: TRBV29-1
d_gene: -
len: 13
j_gene: TRBJ2-5
CDR3nt: TGCAGCTTCACAGGGATTTACCAAGAGACCCAGTACTTC
CDR3aa: CSFTGIYQETQYF

abundance: few
v_gene: TRBV5-4
d_gene: TRBD1
len: 18
j_gene: TRBJ1-4
CDR3nt: TGTGCCAGCAGCTTCGGGCGGGCAGGGGGAGCAACTAATGAAAAACTGTTTTTT
CDR3aa: CASSFGRAGGATNEKLFF

abundance: -
v_gene: TRBV5-4
d_gene: -
len: 14
j_gene: TRBJ1-1
CDR3nt: TGTGCCAGCAGCCCCGCAGGAATGAACACTGAAGCTTTCTTT
CDR3aa: CASSPAGMNTEAFF